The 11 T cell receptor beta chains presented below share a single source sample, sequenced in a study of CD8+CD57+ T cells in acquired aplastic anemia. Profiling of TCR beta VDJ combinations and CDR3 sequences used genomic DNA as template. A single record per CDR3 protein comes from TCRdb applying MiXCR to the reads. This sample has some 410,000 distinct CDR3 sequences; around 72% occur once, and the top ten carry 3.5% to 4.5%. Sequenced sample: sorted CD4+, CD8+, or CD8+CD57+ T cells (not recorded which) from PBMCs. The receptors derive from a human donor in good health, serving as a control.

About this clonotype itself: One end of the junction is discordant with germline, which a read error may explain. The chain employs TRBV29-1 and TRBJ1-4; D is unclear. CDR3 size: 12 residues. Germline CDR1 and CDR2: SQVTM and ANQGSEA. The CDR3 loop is CSVEGTGEKLLF. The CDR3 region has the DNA TGCAGCGTTGAAGGGACTGGGGAAAAACTGTTGTTT.

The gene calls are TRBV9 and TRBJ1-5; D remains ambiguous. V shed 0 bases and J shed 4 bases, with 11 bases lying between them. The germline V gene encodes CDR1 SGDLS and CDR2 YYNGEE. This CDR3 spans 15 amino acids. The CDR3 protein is CASSVAGSTNQPQHF. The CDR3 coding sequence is TGTGCCAGCAGCGTAGCCGGGAGCACGAATCAGCCCCAGCATTTT. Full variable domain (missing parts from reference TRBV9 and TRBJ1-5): DSGVTQTPKHLITATGQRVTLRCSPRSGDLSVYWYQQSLDQGLQFLIQYYNGEERAKGNILERFSAQQFPDLHSELNLSSLELGDSALYFCASSVAGSTNQPQHFGDGTRLSIL.

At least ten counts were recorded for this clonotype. Written as DNA, the CDR3 is TGTGCCAGCAGCTGGAGGGGCACTGAAGCTTTCTTT. Translating gives CASSWRGTEAFF. V and J are TRBV6-5 and TRBJ1-1; D is perhaps TRBD1 (5 bases). This CDR3 is 12 amino acids long. V lost 6 bases, J lost 4 bases, and 9 bases lay in between. The V gene's germline CDR1 is MNHEY and CDR2 SVGAGI.

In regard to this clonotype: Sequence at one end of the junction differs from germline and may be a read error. CDR3 nucleotides: TGTGCCAGCCCCAGGGCTAGCGGGGGGAAGCTCCTACAATTC. Its protein product is CASPRASGGKLLQF. This chain links TRBV7-4 with TRBJ2-7; 11 bases fit TRBD2. Germline-derived CDR1 and CDR2 are SGHVT and SQSDAQ. The CDR3 contains 14 residues.

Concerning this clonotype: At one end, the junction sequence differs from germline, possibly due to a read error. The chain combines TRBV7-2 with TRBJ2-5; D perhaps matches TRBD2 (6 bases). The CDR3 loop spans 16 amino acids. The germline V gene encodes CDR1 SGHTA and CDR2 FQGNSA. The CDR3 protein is CASSQDWRGEHETQYF. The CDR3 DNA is TGCGCCAGCAGCCAAGATTGGCGCGGGGAGCATGAGACCCAGTACTTC. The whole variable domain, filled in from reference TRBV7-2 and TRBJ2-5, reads GAGVSQSPSNKVTEKGKDVELRCDPISGHTALYWYRQSLGQGLEFLIYFQGNSAPDKSGLPSDRFSAERTGGSVSTLTIQRTQQEDSAVYLCASSQDWRGEHETQYFGPGTRLLVL.

CDR3 in amino acids: CASSSERGDQPQYF. In nucleotides, the CDR3 is TGTGCCAGCAGCTCCGAGAGAGGGGATCAGCCGCAGTATTTT. The gene calls are TRBV7-2 and TRBJ2-3; TRBD1 or TRBD2 may be the D gene (5 bases each). The CDR3 covers 14 residues. Trimming shortened V by 4 bases and J by 10 bases, and 18 bases separated the two germline ends. Germline loops: CDR1 SGHTA, CDR2 FQGNSA.

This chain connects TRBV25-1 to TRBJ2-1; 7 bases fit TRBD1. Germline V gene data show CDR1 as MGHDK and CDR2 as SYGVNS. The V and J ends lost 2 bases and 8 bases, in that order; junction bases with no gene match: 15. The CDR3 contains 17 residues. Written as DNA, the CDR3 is TGTGCCAGCAGTGAACGAACGGTGACAGGGATTGTCTATGAGCAGTTCTTC. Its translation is CASSERTVTGIVYEQFF.

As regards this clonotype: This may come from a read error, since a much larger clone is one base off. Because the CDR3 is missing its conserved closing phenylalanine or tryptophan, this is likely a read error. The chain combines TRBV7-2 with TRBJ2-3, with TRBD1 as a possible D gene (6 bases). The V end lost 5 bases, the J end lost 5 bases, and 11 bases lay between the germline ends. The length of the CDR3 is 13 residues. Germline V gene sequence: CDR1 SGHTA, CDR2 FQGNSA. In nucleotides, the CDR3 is TGTGCCAGCAGCGAAGACAGGTTAGATACGCAGTATCTT. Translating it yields CASSEDRLDTQYL.

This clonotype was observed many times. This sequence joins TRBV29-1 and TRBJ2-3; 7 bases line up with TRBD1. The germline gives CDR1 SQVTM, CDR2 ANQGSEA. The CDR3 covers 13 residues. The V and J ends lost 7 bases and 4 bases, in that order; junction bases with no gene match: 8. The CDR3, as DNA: TGCAGCGCTGGGACAGTAGGGCCAGATACGCAGTATTTT. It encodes CSAGTVGPDTQYF.

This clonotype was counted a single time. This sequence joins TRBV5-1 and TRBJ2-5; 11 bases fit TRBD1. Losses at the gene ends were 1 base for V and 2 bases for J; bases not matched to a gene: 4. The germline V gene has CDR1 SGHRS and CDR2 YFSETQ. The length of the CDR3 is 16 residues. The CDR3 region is CASSLRGQGGQETQYF. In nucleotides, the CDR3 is TGCGCCAGCAGCTTGAGGGGACAGGGGGGACAAGAGACCCAGTACTTC.

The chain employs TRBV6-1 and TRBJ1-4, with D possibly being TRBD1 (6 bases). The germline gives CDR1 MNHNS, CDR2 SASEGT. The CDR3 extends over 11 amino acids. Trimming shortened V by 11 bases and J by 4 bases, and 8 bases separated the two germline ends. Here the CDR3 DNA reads TGTGCCGGGGGACATAATGAAAAACTGTTTTTT. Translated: CAGGHNEKLFF.